This T cell receptor (beta chain) was sequenced in a study of brain T cells in children with intractable seizures (dated by TCRdb to 2020 to 2022). For the wider study: A NanoString immunology panel was first used to screen resected brain tissue from about 53 pediatric epilepsy surgery cases for immune gene transcripts. About 70% of the 12 selected surgery cases also had pre-surgery blood sequenced, which left four cases with brain tissue only. The full study reports these points: Because pre- and post-surgery blood were sequenced to different depths, clones absent from the pre-surgery sample may reflect undersampling. Viral specificity was inferred solely from CDR3 sequence similarity, and the HCMV serostatus of the patients was not known.

For CDR1 and CDR2, the germline V gene lists SGHAT and FQNNGV. A distance of 6 bases separates the germline ends of V and J, which lose 3 bases and 4 bases respectively. The CDR3 runs 13 amino acids, cysteine and phenylalanine included. Of all the DNA, just the CDR3 is kept, 39 bases in frame from base 1. TCR beta chain sequences were generated from genomic DNA using the immunoSEQ assay. The study's processing was this. CDR3 sequences not starting with the conserved framework cysteine at position 104 were manually removed. To get clonality, the normalized Shannon's Diversity Index was subtracted from one, giving values from 0 (maximal diversity) to 1 (oligoclonal). Chi-squared comparison-of-proportions tests assessed whether the same CDR3 differed in frequency between samples, such as brain versus blood. Public clonotypes were identified through searches of immuneACCESS, and similarity to known antiviral clonotypes was evaluated with the VDJdb browser. Sourced from immuneACCESS, this table was stored by TCRdb with only in-frame sequences that have V and J called. A share of the clones is absent; for the studies checked, an unresolved V gene accounts for under half, and the remainder has no known explanation. For V, J and clone size, that table is used; D and trimming come from the DNA. The table for this sample lists approximately 330,000 clones; roughly 93% of them were counted only once. 5.7% of the sample is held by the ten biggest clonotypes.

The label giving this sample's time point can be read as: blood from clinic visit 5 months post-surgery; TSC patient then seizure free. Surgery cases with the highest brain T cell transcript signatures were selected for TCR beta chain sequencing of brain tissue and, where available, blood. Patients had been treated with at least one anti-epileptic drug before surgery. TCR-sequenced patients were children with drug-resistant epilepsy due to tuberous sclerosis complex, focal cortical dysplasia, Rasmussen encephalitis or hemimegalencephaly. The Monarch genomic DNA purification kit was used to extract bulk genomic DNA from unsorted brain tissue and from whole blood. Regarding this clone: Its antigen target is currently unknown. Base qualities are not at hand, and no much larger clone is one base apart.

The chain employs TRBV11-2 and TRBJ2-2; the D gene is not confidently resolved. Here the sequenced sample was peripheral blood, taken roughly 5 months after surgery. The sequence was obtained from a boy younger than two with tuberous sclerosis and intractable seizures. The CDR3 has the sequence CASSFLGTGELFF. The DNA is as follows: TGTGCCAGCAGCTTCCTGGGCACCGGGGAGCTGTTTTTT.